This TCR beta chain came from a study of early T cells in non-severe SARS-CoV-2 infection. About the study: Sequenced bulk RNA came from whole blood that was unsorted, and chains were unpaired. Whole-study results and caveats: In VDJdb matching, anti-spike CD8 responses were favored while private and CD4 specificities went missing.

This clonotype was seen many times. The antigen is undetermined. V was clipped by 1 base and J by 7 bases, with 11 bases between them. The germline V gene encodes CDR1 SGHTA and CDR2 FQGNSA. This CDR3 has 14 amino acids. The protocol attached unique molecular identifiers to individual cDNA molecules. TCRdb processed the 5' RACE reads anew with MiXCR; each CDR3 protein has one entry. The sample shows 37,000 or so distinct CDR3 sequences, over 4% of them seen only once. The sequenced sample consisted of whole blood. V and J are TRBV7-2 and TRBJ2-1; D is possibly TRBD2 (6 bases). The clonotype originates from an adult who was a healthcare worker with PCR-confirmed SARS-CoV-2 infection or an uninfected control (not recorded which). DNA for the CDR3: TGTGCCAGCAGCTTAGGGGACTCGAGAAATGAGCAGTTCTTC. Amino acid sequence: CASSLGDSRNEQFF. Drawing the rest from reference TRBV7-2 and TRBJ2-1, the complete variable domain is GAGVSQSPSNKVTEKGKDVELRCDPISGHTALYWYRQSLGQGLEFLIYFQGNSAPDKSGLPSDRFSAERTGGSVSTLTIQRTQQEDSAVYLCASSLGDSRNEQFFGPGTRLTVL.